The clone carrying this T cell receptor (beta chain) was detected only a few times. The sample belongs to a study of T-cell memory formation after mild COVID-19. TCRdb redid the calling of the 5' RACE reads with MiXCR, one entry per CDR3 protein. The sample includes approximately 350,000 distinct CDR3 sequences, about an eighth seen only once; the top ten take around 21%. The CDR3 loop spans 18 amino acids. J lost 0 bases, V lost 2 bases, and 8 bases had no gene match. Germline lookup yields CDR1 MGHRA and CDR2 YSYEKL. The sample comprised PBMCs or a T cell subset sorted from them (not recorded which). This TCR came from a man aged 18 to 35 who had mild COVID-19 (a few samples of this study predate the infection). Cell type and time point are not known. The gene calls are TRBV4-1 and TRBJ2-3; 10 bases line up with TRBD2. The CDR3 bases are TGCGCCAGCAGCCAAATAGCGGGGGGTTACCCTAGCACAGATACGCAGTATTTT. Encoded protein: CASSQIAGGYPSTDTQYF.